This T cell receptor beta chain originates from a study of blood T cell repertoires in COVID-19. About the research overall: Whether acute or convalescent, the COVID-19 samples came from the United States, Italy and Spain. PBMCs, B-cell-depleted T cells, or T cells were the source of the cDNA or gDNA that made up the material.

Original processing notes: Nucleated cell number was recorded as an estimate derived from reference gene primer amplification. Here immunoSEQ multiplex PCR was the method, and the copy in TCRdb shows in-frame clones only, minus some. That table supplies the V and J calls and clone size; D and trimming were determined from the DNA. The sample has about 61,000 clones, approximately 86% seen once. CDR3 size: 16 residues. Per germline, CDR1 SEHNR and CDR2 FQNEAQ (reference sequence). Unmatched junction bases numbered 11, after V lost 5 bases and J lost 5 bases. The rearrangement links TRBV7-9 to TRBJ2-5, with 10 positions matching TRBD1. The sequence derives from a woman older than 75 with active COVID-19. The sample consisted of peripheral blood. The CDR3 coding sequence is TGTGCCAGCAGCCCCCTCGGACAGGGGGGGAGGGAGACCCAGTACTTC. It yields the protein CASSPLGQGGRETQYF.